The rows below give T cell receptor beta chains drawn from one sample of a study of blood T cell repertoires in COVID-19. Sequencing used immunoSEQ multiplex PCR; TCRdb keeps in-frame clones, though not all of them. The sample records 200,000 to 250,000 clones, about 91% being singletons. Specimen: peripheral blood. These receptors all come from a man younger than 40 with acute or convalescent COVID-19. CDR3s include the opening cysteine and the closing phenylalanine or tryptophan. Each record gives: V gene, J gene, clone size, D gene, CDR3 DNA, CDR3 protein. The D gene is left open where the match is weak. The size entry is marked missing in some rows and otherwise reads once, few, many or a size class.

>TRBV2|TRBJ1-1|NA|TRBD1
TGTGCCAGCAGGACGGGTACAGGGGGACTGATGAACACTGAAGCTTTCTTT
CASRTGTGGLMNTEAFF
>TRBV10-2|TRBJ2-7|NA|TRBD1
TGCGCCAGCCAGACAGGGAACGAGCAGTACTTC
CASQTGNEQYF
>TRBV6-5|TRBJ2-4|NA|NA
TGTGCCAGCACCGACAGAGCTTCTTCCCAAAACATTCAGTACTTC
CASTDRASSQNIQYF
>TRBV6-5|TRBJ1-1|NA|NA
TGTGCCAGCATGAGTTCACAGAACGGGAACACTGAAGCTTTCTTT
CASMSSQNGNTEAFF
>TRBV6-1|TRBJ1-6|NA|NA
TGTGCCAGCAGTGAAAGAGCCGGGAGCTCCTATAATTCACCCCTCCACTTT
CASSERAGSSYNSPLHF
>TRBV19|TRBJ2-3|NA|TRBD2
TGTGCCAGTAGTATAGGAGGCGGGGGTCGGGATACGCAGTATTTT
CASSIGGGGRDTQYF
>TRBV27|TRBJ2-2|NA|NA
TGTGCCAGCAGCCACCAGGGGCGTCGGGGACTACTTTATAGTTCGACCGGGGAGCTGTTTTTT
CASSHQGRRGLLYSSTGELFF
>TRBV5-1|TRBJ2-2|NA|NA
TGCGCCAGCAGCTTGGGCGGTGGGAGAGGCACCGGGGAGCTGTTTTTT
CASSLGGGRGTGELFF
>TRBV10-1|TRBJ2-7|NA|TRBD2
TGCGCCAGCAGTGAGTCGACAGCGGGAGCGCCCCTCGACCGCTCCTACGAGCAGTACTTC
CASSESTAGAPLDRSYEQYF
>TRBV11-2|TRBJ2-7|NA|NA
TGTGCCAGCAGCTTAGCTAGGGGATCCTACGAGCAGTACTTC
CASSLARGSYEQYF
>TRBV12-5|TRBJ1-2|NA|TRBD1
TGTGCTAGTGGTTTGGTGGGGACAGACTATGGCTACACCTTC
CASGLVGTDYGYTF
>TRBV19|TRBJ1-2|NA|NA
TGTGCCAGTAGGAATACCGGGACAACAAGAGCTAACTATGGCTACACCTTC
CASRNTGTTRANYGYTF
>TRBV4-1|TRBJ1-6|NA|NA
TGCGCCAGCAGCTCCGGGGGAGGAGGAGGGGTGAGGTCACCCCTCCACTTT
CASSSGGGGGVRSPLHF
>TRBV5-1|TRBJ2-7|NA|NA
TGCGCCAGCAGCTTAGACAGGACGAGACCCGAGCAGTACTTC
CASSLDRTRPEQYF
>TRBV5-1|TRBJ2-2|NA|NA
TGCGCCAGCAGCTTGGGCCTAGCGAACACCGGGGAGCTGTTTTTT
CASSLGLANTGELFF
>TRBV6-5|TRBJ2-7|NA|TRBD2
TGTGCCTCCACTAGCGGAGTGAACTCCGAGCAGTACTTC
CASTSGVNSEQYF
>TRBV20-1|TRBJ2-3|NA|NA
TGCAGTGCTGCCTGGGCGGATACGCAGTATTTT
CSAAWADTQYF
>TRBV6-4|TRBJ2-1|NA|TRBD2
TGTGCCAGCAGTGCGGGAGGGCCTCACAATGAGCAGTTCTTC
CASSAGGPHNEQFF
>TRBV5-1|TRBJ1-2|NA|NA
TGCGCCAGCAGCTTGGGCGGGGAGGGCTACACCTTC
CASSLGGEGYTF
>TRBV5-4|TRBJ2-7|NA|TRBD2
TGTGCCAGCAGCACCGAGCGGGGGCCAACTCTTTACGAGCAGTACTTC
CASSTERGPTLYEQYF
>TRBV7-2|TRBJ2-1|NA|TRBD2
TGTGCCAGCAGCACAAGACTAGCTGGGTACAATGAGCAGTTCTTC
CASSTRLAGYNEQFF
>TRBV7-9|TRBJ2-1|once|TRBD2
TGTGCCAGCAGCGCGGGGTGGCTAGCGGGAAATGATGAGCAGTTCTTC
CASSAGWLAGNDEQFF
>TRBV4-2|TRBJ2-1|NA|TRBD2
TGTGCCAGCAGCAAACTAGCGGGGGGCGGGGGTGAGCAGTTCTTC
CASSKLAGGGGEQFF
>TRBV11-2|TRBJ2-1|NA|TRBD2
TGTGCCAGCAGCTCCAGATTAGCGGGGGGCTTCTACAATGAGCAGTTCTTC
CASSSRLAGGFYNEQFF
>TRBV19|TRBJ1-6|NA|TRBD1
TGTGCCAGTGCTGGGGGACAGGGGGCGCTTAGCTATAATTCACCCCTCCACTTT
CASAGGQGALSYNSPLHF
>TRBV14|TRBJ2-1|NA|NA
TGTGCCAGCCGGGACAAACTCTACAATGAGCAGTTCTTC
CASRDKLYNEQFF
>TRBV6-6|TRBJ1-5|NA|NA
TGTGCCAGCAGATTACAGGGAAATCAGCCCCAGCATTTT
CASRLQGNQPQHF
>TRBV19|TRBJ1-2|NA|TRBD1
TGTGCCAGTACCCCAGACAGGGATTATGGCTACACCTTC
CASTPDRDYGYTF
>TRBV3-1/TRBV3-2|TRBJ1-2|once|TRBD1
TGTGCCAGCAGCCACCACAGACAGGGGAGATATGGCTACACCTTC
CASSHHRQGRYGYTF
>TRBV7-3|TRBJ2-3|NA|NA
TGTGCCAGCAGCTTGAATACAGGGCCAGATACGCAGTATTTT
CASSLNTGPDTQYF
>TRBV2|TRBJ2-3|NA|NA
TGTGCCAGCACCACCCGCCCCCTGATACAGGGCGAAGATACGCAGTATTTT
CASTTRPLIQGEDTQYF
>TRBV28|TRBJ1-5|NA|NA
TGTGCCAGCAGCCCCTTATATCAGCCCCAGCATTTT
CASSPLYQPQHF
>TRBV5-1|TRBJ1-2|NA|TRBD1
TGCGCCAGCAACGCACAGGGGGGAAATAACTATGGCTACACCTTC
CASNAQGGNNYGYTF
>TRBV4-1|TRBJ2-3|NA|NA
TGCGCCAGCAGCCAAGGAGGAGGGGGCCTAATAGATACGCAGTATTTT
CASSQGGGGLIDTQYF
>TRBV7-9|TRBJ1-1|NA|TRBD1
TGTGCCAGCAGAACCCAGGGGGGAAACACTGAAGCTTTCTTT
CASRTQGGNTEAFF
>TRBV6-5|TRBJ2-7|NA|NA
TGTGCCACCTTGGCCTTTCCAACAAAAACCTACGAGCAGTACTTC
CATLAFPTKTYEQYF